The clone carrying this TCR beta chain was seen at least ten times. Its matching antigen is unknown. The V end was cut by 6 bases, the J end by 5 bases, with 16 bases between. The CDR3 totals 14 residues. Germline V gene lookup returns CDR1 ENHRY and CDR2 SYGVKD. This specimen comes from a study of T cells in Graves' hyperthyroidism and ophthalmopathy. Study overall: Peripheral blood was secured at the point of initial diagnosis, before any treatment. Study-level points and caveats: Blood also held most thyroid clonotypes expanded beyond 0.001.

A Clinical Activity Score of at least 3, a NOSPECS grade of at least 4 and a duration under 3 months were recorded in the ophthalmopathy patients. A roughly 9.1 ml volume of fresh peripheral blood provided the PBMCs. RNA transcripts provided the source from which TCR beta CDR3 regions were amplified. During a first-round RT-PCR of the TCR CDR3, the HTBI primer set was used. TCRdb re-called the multiplex PCR reads with MiXCR, one entry per CDR3 protein. This sample has 200,000 to 300,000 distinct CDR3 sequences, with around 26% found just once. The chain joins TRBV10-3 to TRBJ1-1; the D is unclear. The sequence was obtained from a woman in her 40s with Graves' ophthalmopathy. The material sequenced was blood. Here the CDR3 DNA reads TGTGCCATCAGCCGTGTAGGGTGGGAGACTGAAGCTTTCTTT. Protein sequence: CAISRVGWETEAFF.